One and the same sample provided the 27 T cell receptor beta chains below, sequenced in a study of cytomegalovirus exposure and HLA in healthy donors (dated by TCRdb to about 2017). The receptor library was made with the immunoSEQ multiplex PCR assay. For the multiplex PCR, a mixture combining 60 forward primers for TCR Vbeta segments and 13 reverse primers for TCR Jbeta segments was used. TCRdb took over this immuneACCESS table, retaining in-frame rearrangements with V and J assigned. Such tables are incomplete; in checked studies, under half of the missing clones stem from an unresolved V gene, and the remainder is unexplained. Across this sample there are roughly 110,000 clones, with roughly four fifths seen only once. The ten largest clones take up 2.5% to 3.5% of the sample. Sequenced: PBMCs. These receptors were taken from a male donor in good health and CMV-seropositive.

The rearrangement joins TRBV27 to TRBJ2-1, with 12 bases matching TRBD2. The CDR3 runs to 16 residues. The junction had 6 bases not matched to a gene; V was cut back by 6 bases and J by 3 bases. Germline V gene sequence: CDR1 MNHEY, CDR2 SMNVEV (reference sequence). The CDR3 DNA follows: TGTGCCAGCAGACGACTAGCGGGAGAGATCTACAATGAGCAGTTCTTC. Amino acids: CASRRLAGEIYNEQFF.

This clone appeared once. V is TRBV7-9 and J is TRBJ2-5; 7 bases map to TRBD2. Germline trimming cut 4 bases from V and 11 bases from J; bases unmatched to any gene: 19. The germline V gene has CDR1 SEHNR and CDR2 FQNEAQ (reference sequence). The CDR3 sequence is 16 residues long. This chain's CDR3 is CASSSAWGVGEGEQYF. CDR3 sequence (DNA): TGTGCCAGCAGCTCCGCCTGGGGGGTGGGGGAGGGTGAGCAGTACTTC.

The gene calls are TRBV14 and TRBJ2-6, with D tentatively TRBD1 (5 bases). The V gene's germline CDR1 is SGHDN and CDR2 FVKESK. The CDR3 extends over 17 amino acids. V was clipped by 0 bases and J by 3 bases, with 12 bases between them. This chain's CDR3 is CASSQDQGLNGANVLTF. The CDR3 DNA is TGTGCCAGCAGCCAAGATCAGGGCCTGAATGGGGCCAACGTCCTGACTTTC.

V is TRBV15 and J is TRBJ1-2, with D perhaps matching TRBD1 (6 bases). The CDR3 covers 14 residues. Trimming shortened V by 3 bases and J by 4 bases, and 12 bases separated the two germline ends. Germline values: CDR1 LNHNV, CDR2 YYDKDF (reference sequence). The CDR3 DNA follows: TGTGCCACCAGCAGTAAGGGGGTTCTCTATGGCTACACCTTC. It yields the protein CATSSKGVLYGYTF.

DNA for the CDR3: TGTGCCAGCAGCTCCGGGAGGGGACTAGTGGGGCCACAAGAGACCCAGTACTTC. Protein product: CASSSGRGLVGPQETQYF. This chain connects TRBV5-4 to TRBJ2-5; 8 nucleotides agree with TRBD2. Germline CDR1 and CDR2: SGHNT and YYREEE (reference sequence). The CDR3 totals 18 residues. V trimming: 3 bases; J trimming: 2 bases; junction bases outside the gene matches: 15.

The V gene is TRBV11-2, the J gene TRBJ2-2; possible D gene TRBD1, 5 bases. Trimming removed 3 bases from V and 5 bases from J, with 16 bases in between. Germline CDR1 is SGHAT and CDR2 is FQNNGV. The CDR3 runs 16 residues. CDR3 DNA sequence: TGTGCCAGCAGCTTTCAACCCCCTAGGACAACCGGGGAGCTGTTTTTT. Translating it yields CASSFQPPRTTGELFF.

This clone was counted a single time. V gene TRBV7-2 combines with J gene TRBJ1-4, with no clear D. CDR1 SGHTA and CDR2 FQGNSA come from the germline V gene. The length of the CDR3 is 14 residues. V was shortened by 1 base and J by 6 bases, with 9 bases between the two germline ends. CDR3 DNA sequence: TGTGCCAGCAGCTTAGTGTTGGCGGATGAAAAACTGTTTTTT. Translating gives CASSLVLADEKLFF.

The chain couples TRBV5-1 to TRBJ1-1; TRBD1 might be the D (6 bases). The CDR3 is 15 residues long. Germline values: CDR1 SGHRS, CDR2 YFSETQ. V was pared by 3 bases and J by 1 base, with 13 bases between. The CDR3 loop is CASSSLDRSNTEAFF. CDR3 DNA sequence: TGCGCCAGCAGCTCCCTAGACAGGTCGAACACTGAAGCTTTCTTT.

The chain recombines TRBV5-3 with TRBJ2-5, with TRBD2 matching 7 bases. Being an ORF, TRBV5-3 has a function that is uncertain. The trim removed 7 bases at V and 5 bases at J, leaving 17 bases unmatched. The CDR3 sequence is 16 residues long. CDR3 nucleotides: TGTGCCAGAGGACTGGCCCCGGCGGGAGTCCGGGAGACCCAGTACTTC. It translates to CARGLAPAGVRETQYF.

This clone occurred once. The genes are TRBV6-5 and TRBJ1-6; possibly TRBD1 for D (6 bases). Germline loops: CDR1 MNHEY, CDR2 SVGAGI. V dropped 5 bases and J dropped 4 bases, with 9 bases sitting between them. The CDR3 runs to 14 residues. The CDR3 sequence is CASSEQGYNSPLHF. In DNA, the CDR3 is TGTGCCAGCAGTGAACAGGGTTATAATTCACCCCTCCACTTT.

The chain has TRBV30 and TRBJ2-7; a possible D gene is TRBD2 (6 bases). Germline loops: CDR1 GTSNPN, CDR2 SVGIG (reference sequence). The CDR3 is 15 amino acids. The ends were cut back, 7 bases at V and 0 bases at J, with 19 bases in the middle. The CDR3 DNA is TGTGCCTCTTCCGGAGGGCTTACGAGCTCCTACGAGCAGTACTTC. It encodes CASSGGLTSSYEQYF.

This clone turned up a few times. The rearrangement uses TRBV18 and TRBJ1-4, with D hard to call. V gave up 2 bases and J gave up 7 bases, with 11 bases separating them. The CDR3 extends over 14 amino acids. Germline V gene data show CDR1 as KGHSH and CDR2 as LQKENI. In nucleotides, the CDR3 is TGTGCCAGCTCACCATCAGGTGGTAGTGAAAAACTGTTTTTT. It is translated as CASSPSGGSEKLFF.

The rearrangement uses TRBV30 and TRBJ1-1; 10 bases align to TRBD1. CDR1 is GTSNPN, CDR2 SVGIG, per germline (reference sequence). Trimming removed 2 bases from V and 6 bases from J; junction bases left unmatched: 9. CDR3 size: 15 residues. In DNA form, the CDR3 reads TGTGCCTGGAGTCCTCCGGGACAGGGGTTCCCTGAAGCTTTCTTT. Translating gives CAWSPPGQGFPEAFF.

This clone was counted between two and nine times. The CDR3 loop is CASSYRMNTEAFF. CDR3 in DNA: TGCGCCAGCAGCTACAGGATGAACACTGAAGCTTTCTTT. This chain uses TRBV5-1 with TRBJ1-1; possible D gene TRBD1, 5 bases. V lost 3 bases to trimming and J lost 0 bases, with 6 bases between them. This CDR3 spans 13 amino acids. Germline-derived CDR1 and CDR2 are SGHRS and YFSETQ.

The genes are TRBV4-3 and TRBJ1-6, with a possible D match to TRBD1 (5 bases). Germline CDR1 and CDR2: LGHNA and YSLEER. Trimming took 1 base from V and 6 from J, leaving 10 bases between them. The CDR3 is 15 amino acids. In DNA, the CDR3 is TGCGCCAGCAGCCAAGTCCAAGGGGCTAATTCACCCCTCCACTTT. Protein: CASSQVQGANSPLHF.

This rearrangement joins TRBV19 to TRBJ2-1; 7 bases map to TRBD1. This CDR3 has 15 residues. V dropped 6 bases and J dropped 3; count of bases not matched to a gene: 8. Germline CDR1 is LNHDA and CDR2 is SQIVND (reference sequence). CDR3 bases: TGTGCCAGTAGCCCGACAGGGTGGGGCTACAATGAGCAGTTCTTC. This codes for CASSPTGWGYNEQFF.

The chain couples TRBV2 to TRBJ2-2, with 10 bases fitting TRBD1. The V gene end was trimmed by 6 bases and the J gene end by 4 bases; junction bases not matched to a gene: 8. Per the germline V gene, CDR1 is SNHLY and CDR2 is FYNNEI. The CDR3 spans 16 residues. The CDR3 here is CASSKGTGVGTGELFF. The CDR3 DNA sequence: TGTGCCAGCAGCAAGGGGACAGGGGTTGGCACCGGGGAGCTGTTTTTT.

The J gene is TRBJ2-2, the V gene TRBV5-1, with D maybe TRBD2 (5 bases). The CDR3 has 15 amino acids. Germline loops: CDR1 SGHRS, CDR2 YFSETQ. Trimming pared 3 bases from V and 6 bases from J, leaving 15 bases between. CDR3 sequence (DNA): TGCGCCAGCAGCTGGACCGGAGGTACGGCCGGGGAGCTGTTTTTT. Its protein is CASSWTGGTAGELFF.

CDR3 sequence reads: CASSPNTGNTEAFF. Here the CDR3 DNA reads TGCGCCAGCAGCCCTAACACAGGGAACACTGAAGCTTTCTTT. The chain is built from TRBV5-1 and TRBJ1-1; D is possibly TRBD1 (5 bases). CDR1 and CDR2 (germline): SGHRS, YFSETQ. The CDR3 runs to 14 residues. The germline V and J ends were trimmed by 4 bases and 1 base, with 11 bases remaining between them.

J is TRBJ2-1 and V is TRBV7-6; 7 positions match TRBD1. The CDR3 extends over 13 amino acids. The germline CDR1 and CDR2 sequences are SGHVS and FNYEAQ. V was pared by 4 bases and J by 7 bases, with 4 bases of the junction left unmatched. CDR3 DNA sequence: TGTGCCAGCAGCTCGGGACAGACAAATGAGCAGTTCTTC. Translation gives CASSSGQTNEQFF.

The J gene is TRBJ2-7, the V gene TRBV4-3; 10 nucleotides match TRBD2. The germline CDR1 and CDR2 sequences are LGHNA and YSLEER. Trimming cost V 0 bases and J 1 base; bases outside gene matches: 3. The CDR3 runs 16 residues. The CDR3 reads CASSQERGLASYEQYF. CDR3 sequence (DNA): TGCGCCAGCAGCCAAGAGAGGGGACTAGCGTCCTACGAGCAGTACTTC.

The chain carries TRBV7-2 and TRBJ1-4, with TRBD1 as a possible D gene (6 bases). CDR1 and CDR2 from the germline V gene are SGHTA and FQGNSA. V was clipped by 3 bases and J by 6 bases, with 14 bases between them. This CDR3 is built from 15 residues. CDR3 region: CASSLGGARDEKLFF. In nucleotides, the CDR3 is TGTGCCAGCAGCTTGGGGGGGGCTCGGGATGAAAAACTGTTTTTT.

This clone was picked up one time. Here the CDR3 DNA reads TGTGCCAGCAGCCCAACCCCCGTCGGCCAAGAGACCCAGTACTTC. Amino acid sequence: CASSPTPVGQETQYF. The chain carries TRBV7-9 and TRBJ2-5; D is unresolved. The CDR3 spans 15 residues. Trimming stripped 5 bases from V and 1 base from J, with 14 bases between. The germline V gene has CDR1 SEHNR and CDR2 FQNEAQ (reference sequence).

Regarding this clone: The sample has other DNA sequences that encode this CDR3 too. The chain recombines TRBV7-2 with TRBJ2-7; D is perhaps TRBD1 (6 bases). V was trimmed by 2 bases and J by 4 bases, leaving 6 bases between them. CDR1 and CDR2 (germline): SGHTA, FQGNSA. This CDR3 spans 12 amino acids. The CDR3 nucleotides are TGTGCCAGCAGCTTAACAGGGTACGAGCAGTACTTC. Translation gives CASSLTGYEQYF.

V gene TRBV28 combines with J gene TRBJ1-1; no firm D call. Germline values: CDR1 MDHEN, CDR2 SYDVKM. Trimming cost V 7 bases and J 7 bases, with 10 bases left between them. The CDR3 is made up of 11 amino acids. CDR3 sequence (DNA): TGTGCCAGCACTTTGAGAGGTGAAGCTTTCTTT. This sequence encodes CASTLRGEAFF.

The chain links TRBV4-2 to TRBJ1-3, with 7 bases fitting TRBD1. This CDR3 has 16 amino acids. Germline assignment: CDR1 LGHNA and CDR2 YNFKEQ. J was trimmed by 0 bases and V by 3 bases; bases with no gene match: 5. The CDR3 reads CASSQRQGRSGNTIYF. The CDR3 nucleotides are TGTGCCAGCAGCCAGCGACAGGGTCGCTCTGGAAACACCATATATTTT.

V and J are TRBV6-5 and TRBJ2-5, with 12 bases that match TRBD2. Trimming at V came to 5 bases and at J to 8 bases, leaving 9 bases not matched to a gene. CDR3 size: 15 residues. Germline V gene lookup returns CDR1 MNHEY and CDR2 SVGAGI. The CDR3 region is CASSAAGLAGHTQYF. CDR3 nucleotides: TGTGCCAGCAGTGCGGCTGGACTAGCGGGGCACACCCAGTACTTC.